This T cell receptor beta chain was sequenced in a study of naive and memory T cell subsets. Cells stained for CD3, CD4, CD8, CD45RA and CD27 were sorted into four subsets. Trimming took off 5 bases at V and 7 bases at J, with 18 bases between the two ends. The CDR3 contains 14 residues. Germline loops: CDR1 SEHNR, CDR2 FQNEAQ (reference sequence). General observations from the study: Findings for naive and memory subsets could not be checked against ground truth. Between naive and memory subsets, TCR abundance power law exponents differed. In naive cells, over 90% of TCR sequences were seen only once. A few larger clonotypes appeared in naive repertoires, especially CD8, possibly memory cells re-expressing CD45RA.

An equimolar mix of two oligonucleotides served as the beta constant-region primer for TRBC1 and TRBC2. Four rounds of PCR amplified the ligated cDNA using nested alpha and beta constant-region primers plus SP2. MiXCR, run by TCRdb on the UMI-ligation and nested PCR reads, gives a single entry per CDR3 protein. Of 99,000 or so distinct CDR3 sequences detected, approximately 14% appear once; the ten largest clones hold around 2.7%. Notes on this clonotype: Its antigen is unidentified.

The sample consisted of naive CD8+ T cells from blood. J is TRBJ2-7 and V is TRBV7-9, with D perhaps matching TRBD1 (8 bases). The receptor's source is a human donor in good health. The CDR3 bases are TGTGCCAGCAGCCCAGGACAGGGAGGGTTGGAGCAGTACTTC. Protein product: CASSPGQGGLEQYF.